What follows are 8 T cell receptor beta chains derived from one specimen sequenced in a study of blood T cells in healthy people across ages. A J-beta primer mix and a sample-barcoded 5' primer were used in a second PCR of roughly 7 to 12 cycles. MiXCR was run by TCRdb on the 5' RACE reads, yielding one entry per CDR3 protein. Of roughly 1,800,000 distinct CDR3 sequences in the sample, 49% are singletons; the top ten hold roughly 2.1%. Material for sequencing was blood. The receptors originated from a woman between 40 and 50 years old in good health.

In its sample, this clonotype was seen once. The chain couples TRBV7-3 to TRBJ2-7; TRBD1 or TRBD2 may be the D gene (5 bases each). The J call may be faulty, since TRBJ2-5 better matches the DNA end. Per germline, CDR1 SGHTA and CDR2 FQGTGA. The CDR3 contains 15 residues. In nucleotides, the CDR3 is TGTGCCAGCAGCTCCGGGGCCCGAGGGGAGGAGACCCAGTACTTC. Its protein is CASSSGARGEETQYF.

V usage is TRBV4-3 and J usage is TRBJ2-3; 16 nucleotides line up with TRBD2. Per germline, CDR1 LGHNA and CDR2 YSLEER. Losses at the gene ends were 0 bases for V and 2 bases for J; bases not matched to a gene: 5. The CDR3 spans 19 residues. CDR3 loop: CASSQEGLAGGGFTDTQYF. The DNA for the CDR3 is TGCGCCAGCAGCCAAGAGGGACTAGCGGGGGGGGGATTCACAGATACGCAGTATTTT.

This clonotype has only a few counts. This chain links TRBV29-1 with TRBJ2-3; 8 bases align to TRBD1. CDR1 and CDR2 (germline): SQVTM, ANQGSEA. The trim removed 6 bases at V and 0 bases at J, leaving 5 bases unmatched. The CDR3 totals 14 residues. The CDR3 DNA reads TGCAGCGTGGGGGACAGGAGAAGCACAGATACGCAGTATTTT. Protein sequence: CSVGDRRSTDTQYF.

The CDR3 DNA sequence: TGTGCCAGCAGTCCCATGCGGGGAGCCTACGAGCAGTACTTC. This gives the protein CASSPMRGAYEQYF. The chain couples TRBV28 to TRBJ2-5, with D perhaps matching TRBD2 (6 bases). Near its end, the DNA agrees better with TRBJ2-7, so the J call may be wrong. CDR3 size: 14 residues. CDR1 is MDHEN and CDR2 is SYDVKM in the germline V gene.

CDR3 in amino acids: CASSTGVNPPTDTQYF. The CDR3 DNA sequence: TGTGCCAGCAGCACAGGCGTGAACCCTCCCACAGATACGCAGTATTTT. V is TRBV7-2 and J is TRBJ2-3; possible D gene TRBD1, 5 bases. The CDR3 has 16 residues. The germline CDR1 and CDR2 sequences are SGHTA and FQGNSA. Between the trimmed V and J ends, which lost 5 bases and 2 bases, there was a span of 17 bases.

This chain connects TRBV2 to TRBJ2-7; possibly TRBD1 for D (6 bases). CDR3 size: 13 residues. Deletions cut 6 bases from V and 3 bases from J, with 12 bases between. The V gene's germline CDR1 is SNHLY and CDR2 FYNNEI. The CDR3: CASRADRYYEQYF. The CDR3 DNA reads as TGTGCCAGCAGGGCGGACAGATACTACGAGCAGTACTTC. The whole variable domain, remainder taken from reference TRBV2 and TRBJ2-7, is EPEVTQTPSHQVTQMGQEVILRCVPISNHLYFYWYRQILGQKVEFLVSFYNNEISEKSEIFDDQFSVERPDGSNFTLKIRSTKLEDSAMYFCASRADRYYEQYFGPGTRLTVT.

This clonotype appeared a few times. This chain joins TRBV29-1 and TRBJ2-1; the D gene is possibly TRBD1 (6 bases). V was cut by 4 bases and J by 4 bases, with 14 bases left in between. This CDR3 region has 14 residues. Germline CDR1 is SQVTM and CDR2 is ANQGSEA. CDR3 amino acids: CSVVGQGLYNEQFF. The CDR3 region has the DNA TGCAGCGTTGTAGGCCAGGGGCTTTACAATGAGCAGTTCTTC.

V usage is TRBV6-5 and J usage is TRBJ2-5; unclear D gene. V dropped 7 bases and J dropped 5 bases, with 5 bases sitting between them. This CDR3 comprises 10 residues. The V gene's germline CDR1 is MNHEY and CDR2 SVGAGI. The CDR3 nucleotides read TGTGCCAGCAAGAAGGAGACCCAGTACTTC. Its protein is CASKKETQYF.